This TCR beta chain was sequenced in a study of blood T cell repertoires in COVID-19. About the study: Material from acute and convalescent COVID-19 was sourced from the United States, Italy and Spain.

Participants were placed into cohorts based on the clinical history they reported. Original processing methods: It was from reference gene primer amplification that nucleated cell counts were estimated. Sequenced by immunoSEQ multiplex PCR; TCRdb stores in-frame clones only, minus some. That table furnishes V, J and clone size, whereas the DNA furnished D and trimming. Among 200,000 to 250,000 clones, roughly 89% were seen once, and the ten largest hold more than 12%. The sequenced sample was PBMCs or T cells enriched from blood (not recorded which). The source of this sequence is a man aged 25-45 years who had been exposed to COVID-19.

The CDR3 region is CASREAVSNQPQHF. CDR3 sequence (DNA): TGCGCCAGCCGGGAGGCCGTTAGCAATCAGCCCCAGCATTTT. The chain has TRBV10-2 and TRBJ1-5; D ambiguous. V dropped 8 bases and J dropped 0 bases, with 11 bases sitting between them. CDR3 length: 14 residues. CDR1 and CDR2 from the germline V gene are WSHSY and SAAADI.